These T cell receptor beta chains were read from a single sample in a study of identical twins. TCRdb independently ran MiXCR on the 5' RACE reads; one entry per CDR3 protein. The table has about 220,000 distinct CDR3 sequences, 6% to 9% seen once; the top ten hold less than 2.5%. Separately, the same data were catalogued under a study of yellow fever vaccine responses in identical twins.

Source material: memory (CD45RO+) T cells sorted from blood. Receptors originate from a young woman in good health. Each CDR3 is given with its conserved first and last residue. A D gene is named only where the DNA matches it firmly. Not all rows give a size; the values are once, few, many and, for expanded clones, a class.

abundance	d_gene	j_gene	v_gene	len	CDR3aa	CDR3nt
many	NA	TRBJ2-5	TRBV5-1	15	CASSLANGQQETQYF	TGCGCCAGCAGCTTGGCCAACGGACAGCAAGAGACCCAGTACTTC
many	NA	TRBJ2-2	TRBV12-3/TRBV12-4	13	CASRTGYTGELFF	TGTGCCAGCAGAACAGGTTACACCGGGGAGCTGTTTTTT
NA	NA	TRBJ2-3	TRBV29-1	11	CSARSFDTQYF	TGCAGCGCCCGGAGTTTTGATACGCAGTATTTT
few	NA	TRBJ1-1	TRBV6-2/TRBV6-3	14	CASSYPGRSTEAFF	TGTGCCAGCAGTTACCCGGGACGGAGCACTGAAGCTTTCTTT
NA	TRBD1	TRBJ2-1	TRBV5-1	15	CASIWGGQGTNEQFF	TGCGCCAGCATCTGGGGGGGACAGGGTACCAATGAGCAGTTCTTC
NA	NA	TRBJ2-2	TRBV2	18	CASSYDGPPNQRPGELFF	TGTGCCAGCAGCTACGACGGGCCCCCGAATCAAAGACCCGGGGAGCTGTTTTTT
NA	NA	TRBJ1-5	TRBV20-1	14	CSVYTNQGNQPQHF	TGCAGTGTTTATACCAATCAGGGCAATCAGCCCCAGCATTTT
many	TRBD2	TRBJ2-1	TRBV29-1	14	CSAPLAGVYNEQFF	TGCAGCGCTCCGCTAGCGGGTGTCTACAATGAGCAGTTCTTC
NA	TRBD2	TRBJ2-4	TRBV6-2/TRBV6-3	18	CASSHGTSGSIAKNIQYF	TGTGCCAGCAGCCACGGGACTAGCGGGAGCATAGCCAAAAACATTCAGTACTTC
NA	TRBD2	TRBJ2-5	TRBV7-6	18	CATNFSPVGGGLQETQYF	TGTGCCACCAACTTTAGCCCGGTCGGGGGGGGTCTCCAAGAGACCCAGTACTTC
few	NA	TRBJ2-5	TRBV27	13	CASSLWREETQYF	TGTGCCAGCAGTTTATGGCGGGAAGAGACCCAGTACTTC